These T cell receptor beta chains were read from a single sample in a study of chemoradiotherapy in HPV16-positive cancers. This table comes from immunoSEQ multiplex PCR, and its TCRdb copy is limited to in-frame clones, with some not included. The table shows around 13,000 clones, with roughly 77% occurring only once. This sample was gathered from a patient who underwent chemoradiotherapy. These receptors were taken from a human donor with HPV-associated anogenital cancer. CDR3s include the opening cysteine and the closing phenylalanine or tryptophan. The order of the fields is J gene, D gene, V gene, clone size, CDR3 protein, CDR3 DNA. A D gene is named only where the DNA matches it firmly. For some rows the clone size is stated as once, few or many, or as a class when expanded; others skip it.

>TRBJ2-3|-|TRBV4-3|-
CASSRDDSTDTQYF
TGCGCCAGCAGCCGAGACGACAGCACAGATACGCAGTATTTT
>TRBJ1-2|-|TRBV18|-
CASSPTGAYYGYTF
TGTGCCAGCTCACCAACGGGCGCTTACTATGGCTACACCTTC
>TRBJ2-4|TRBD1|TRBV11-2|-
CASSGADRGQYF
TGTGCCAGCAGCGGGGCGGACAGGGGACAGTACTTC
>TRBJ2-2|-|TRBV11-2|-
CASSLDWDTGELFF
TGTGCCAGCAGCTTAGATTGGGACACCGGGGAGCTGTTTTTT
>TRBJ2-2|-|TRBV7-2|few
CASSLQGATTGELFF
TGTGCCAGCAGCTTACAAGGGGCAACCACCGGGGAGCTGTTTTTT
>TRBJ1-1|-|TRBV19|-
CASSILNTEAFF
TGTGCCAGTAGTATACTGAACACTGAAGCTTTCTTT
>TRBJ1-1|-|TRBV6-1|-
CASSAHTEAFF
TGTGCCAGCAGTGCTCACACTGAAGCTTTCTTT
>TRBJ2-5|-|TRBV5-5|-
CASRTDRGETQYF
TGTGCCAGCAGAACGGACAGAGGGGAGACCCAGTACTTC
>TRBJ2-7|-|TRBV11-3|-
CASGQAPYEQYF
TGTGCCAGCGGGCAGGCACCCTACGAGCAGTACTTC
>TRBJ2-3|-|TRBV4-3|-
CASSQGFRTDYTDTQYF
TGCGCCAGCAGCCAAGGTTTCCGGACAGACTACACAGATACGCAGTATTTT
>TRBJ1-6|-|TRBV7-2|-
CASSLVLENPDLHF
TGTGCCAGCAGCTTAGTTCTCGAAAACCCCGACCTCCACTTT
>TRBJ2-7|TRBD1|TRBV7-2|-
CASRQDRGVAYEQYF
TGTGCCAGCAGGCAAGACAGGGGAGTCGCCTACGAGCAGTACTTC
>TRBJ1-4|-|TRBV19|-
CASSMRGGGVNEKLFF
TGTGCCAGTAGTATGAGGGGCGGGGGGGTTAATGAAAAACTGTTTTTT
>TRBJ2-5|-|TRBV7-8|-
CASSLNRQETQYF
TGTGCCAGCAGCTTAAACAGACAAGAGACCCAGTACTTC
>TRBJ2-1|-|TRBV19|-
CASSTTSNPGRKSYNEQFF
TGTGCCAGTAGTACTACGTCGAACCCGGGACGGAAGTCCTACAATGAGCAGTTCTTC
>TRBJ1-6|-|TRBV19|few
CASSIVKGGDSPLHF
TGTGCCAGTAGTATAGTAAAGGGAGGTGATTCACCCCTCCACTTT
>TRBJ1-2|-|TRBV10-3|few
CARRGYGYTF
TGTGCCAGACGGGGCTATGGCTACACCTTC
>TRBJ2-5|TRBD2|TRBV6-5|-
CASSRLAGGHETQYF
TGTGCCAGCAGCCGACTAGCGGGGGGGCACGAGACCCAGTACTTC
>TRBJ1-2|-|TRBV7-8|-
CASSFLSIRRVENRAYGYTF
TGTGCCAGCAGCTTCTTAAGTATTAGGAGGGTGGAAAACAGGGCCTATGGCTACACCTTC
>TRBJ2-7|-|TRBV5-1|few
CASSGRTAYEQYF
TGCGCCAGCAGTGGTAGGACGGCCTACGAGCAGTACTTC
>TRBJ2-3|-|TRBV7-3|-
CASSFGGPGDTQYF
TGTGCCAGCAGCTTCGGGGGGCCAGGGGATACGCAGTATTTT
>TRBJ2-5|TRBD2|TRBV7-2|-
CASRSGAETQYF
TGTGCCAGTCGTAGCGGGGCCGAGACCCAGTACTTC
>TRBJ1-5|TRBD1|TRBV19|-
CARMTGNQPQHF
TGTGCCAGAATGACAGGGAATCAGCCCCAGCATTTT
>TRBJ1-2|TRBD1|TRBV28|-
CASNSWKGQGYGYTF
TGTGCCAGCAACTCCTGGAAGGGACAGGGCTATGGCTACACCTTC
>TRBJ2-7|TRBD2|TRBV6-1|-
CASSERGDRYEQYF
TGTGCCAGCAGTGAACGGGGGGATCGGTACGAGCAGTACTTC
>TRBJ2-3|-|TRBV11-3|-
CASSLKRTVSTDTQYF
TGTGCCAGCAGCTTAAAGAGGACAGTCTCCACAGATACGCAGTATTTT
>TRBJ2-7|-|TRBV6-1|-
CASSAAASYEQYF
TGTGCCAGCAGTGCGGCAGCTTCCTACGAGCAGTACTTC
>TRBJ1-2|TRBD1|TRBV4-3|-
CASSPEGQFAIGYTF
TGCGCCAGCAGCCCGGAGGGACAGTTTGCAATTGGCTACACCTTC
>TRBJ1-2|-|TRBV4-1|-
CASSQVTSTRFGYTF
TGCGCCAGCAGCCAAGTAACGAGTACCCGTTTTGGCTACACCTTC